Listed here are 30 T cell receptor beta chains from one sample, sequenced in a study of OX40 agonist ivuxolimab in advanced cancers. Library generation was performed with the immunoSEQ multiplex PCR assay. The source is immuneACCESS, and TCRdb retained only in-frame sequences with V and J called. Part of the clones is not carried over; for the studies checked, unresolved V genes explain less than half of this, and the remainder is unexplained. In all, the sample holds roughly 15,000 clones, and about 81% of those were seen once. The ten largest clones capture roughly two fifths of the sample. The material sequenced was CD4+ or CD8+ T cells sorted from blood, taken in a trial of the OX40 agonist ivuxolimab. The receptor source for this set is an adult with an advanced solid tumor such as melanoma, head and neck, liver or kidney cancer.

The rearrangement uses TRBV7-2 and TRBJ2-5; D gene uncertain. Trimming cost V 1 base and J 5 bases, with 14 bases left between them. Germline V gene sequence: CDR1 SGHTA, CDR2 FQGNSA. The CDR3 consists of 15 residues. CDR3 in amino acids: CASSLVTVIVETQYF. The CDR3 nucleotides read TGTGCCAGCAGCTTAGTTACAGTAATAGTTGAGACCCAGTACTTC.

The V and J genes are TRBV13 and TRBJ2-1; possible D gene TRBD2, 6 bases. Looked up from germline, CDR1 is PRHDT and CDR2 is FYEKMQ (reference sequence). V lost 6 bases and J lost 4, with 19 bases in between. CDR3 length: 16 amino acids. DNA of the CDR3: TGTGCCAGCAGGGATGGGGGGACTGGTAATTACAATGAGCAGTTCTTC. It codes for CASRDGGTGNYNEQFF.

A remark on this clone: At one end, the junction sequence differs from germline, possibly due to a read error. CDR3 loop: CASSQDSVMSGAFF. The CDR3, as DNA: TGCGCCAGCAGCCAAGATTCAGTTATGAGTGGAGCTTTCTTT. V usage is TRBV5-4 and J usage is TRBJ1-1; D ambiguous. The CDR3 totals 14 residues. CDR1 and CDR2 from the germline V gene are SGHNT and YYREEE (reference sequence).

The rearrangement uses TRBV19 and TRBJ1-1; no clear D. V dropped 1 base and J dropped 2 bases, with 11 bases sitting between them. Per germline, CDR1 LNHDA and CDR2 SQIVND (reference sequence). The CDR3 extends over 15 amino acids. The CDR3 sequence: CASSIGASTNTEAFF. The CDR3 coding sequence is TGTGCCAGTAGTATAGGGGCCAGCACAAACACTGAAGCTTTCTTT.

V is TRBV4-1 and J is TRBJ1-2; tentatively, D is TRBD1 (6 bases). Germline CDR1 reads MGHRA; CDR2 reads YSYEKL. This CDR3 contains 15 residues. V lost 4 bases and J lost 3, with 15 bases in between. In nucleotides, the CDR3 is TGCGCCAGCAGCCTAGGGGGGGGATTCGACTATGGCTACACCTTC. Translation: CASSLGGGFDYGYTF.

On this clone itself: At the DNA level, this CDR3 is encoded by other sequences in the same sample as well. The chain links TRBV9 to TRBJ1-4; 9 nucleotides agree with TRBD1. There are 14 residues in the CDR3. Germline-derived CDR1 and CDR2 are SGDLS and YYNGEE. V shed 4 bases and J 8 bases; nucleotides not matched to a gene: 6. CDR3 DNA: TGTGCCAGCAGCCTGGGACAGGGCGGGGAAAAACTGTTTTTT. Translated, it gives CASSLGQGGEKLFF.

The rearrangement links TRBV28 to TRBJ1-1, with D unresolved. Germline V CDR1 and CDR2: MDHEN, SYDVKM. V lost 6 bases and J 1 base, leaving 21 bases between the germline ends. The CDR3 totals 17 residues. The CDR3 loop reads CASSPWRASAGNTEAFF. CDR3 sequence (DNA): TGTGCCAGCAGCCCTTGGCGGGCTAGCGCAGGGAACACTGAAGCTTTCTTT.

V usage is TRBV25-1 and J usage is TRBJ2-7; D uncertain. Germline CDR1 MGHDK, CDR2 SYGVNS. CDR3 size: 14 residues. The germline V and J ends were trimmed by 6 bases and 0 bases, with 12 bases remaining between them. The CDR3 DNA reads as TGTGCCAGCAGCCGACCGACGTACTCCTACGAGCAGTACTTC. Amino acid sequence: CASSRPTYSYEQYF.

The chain couples TRBV6-5 to TRBJ2-5; TRBD2 matches at 10 bases. V was clipped by 6 bases and J by 1 base; unmatched bases: 2. The germline CDR1 and CDR2 sequences are MNHEY and SVGAGI. The CDR3 is 14 amino acids. The CDR3 here is CASRGLAPQETQYF. CDR3 DNA sequence: TGTGCCAGCAGGGGACTAGCGCCCCAAGAGACCCAGTACTTC.

The chain uses TRBV7-8 and TRBJ2-7; perhaps D is TRBD1 or TRBD2 (5 bases each). CDR1 and CDR2 (germline): SGHVS, FQNEAQ. Trimming removed 1 base at V and 6 bases at J, with 10 bases between. The CDR3 runs 13 residues. Here the CDR3 DNA reads TGTGCCAGCAGCTTAGTTGCAGGGACCGAGCAGTACTTC. Protein: CASSLVAGTEQYF.

The rearrangement uses TRBV2 and TRBJ1-1; unclear D gene. The CDR3 loop spans 13 amino acids. Germline loops: CDR1 SNHLY, CDR2 FYNNEI. The V end was cut by 5 bases, the J end by 0 bases, with 7 bases between. The CDR3 DNA reads TGTGCCAGCAGTCCAGATTTGAACACTGAAGCTTTCTTT. Translation gives CASSPDLNTEAFF.

This chain links TRBV6-6 with TRBJ2-5; D possibly corresponds to TRBD1 (6 bases). Per the germline V gene, CDR1 is MNHNY and CDR2 is SVGAGI (reference sequence). Trimming took 1 base from V and 5 from J, leaving 11 bases between them. CDR3 size: 14 residues. The CDR3 coding sequence is TGTGCCAGCAGTTACTTGGGGGCTGGTGAGACCCAGTACTTC. It yields the protein CASSYLGAGETQYF.

The chain couples TRBV14 to TRBJ1-5; the D is unclear. With 3 bases removed from V and 4 bases from J, the gap between germline ends came to 7 bases. The CDR3 has 13 residues. Germline CDR1 SGHDN, CDR2 FVKESK. CDR3 nucleotides: TGTGCCAGCAGCCAGGACGGGAATCAGCCCCAGCATTTT. Translated: CASSQDGNQPQHF.

The CDR3 region has the DNA TGTGCCAGTAGTATCCAACAGCCTAACACTGAAGCTTTCTTT. Residues: CASSIQQPNTEAFF. The chain couples TRBV19 to TRBJ1-1; D not resolved. There are 14 residues in the CDR3. Germline V gene sequence: CDR1 LNHDA, CDR2 SQIVND (reference sequence). The germline V and J ends were trimmed by 3 bases and 2 bases, with 10 bases remaining between them.

The rearrangement links TRBV28 to TRBJ2-7; 9 nucleotides match TRBD2. This CDR3 has 16 residues. The J segment lost 3 bases and the V segment lost 3 bases, leaving 9 bases of the junction unmatched. Germline values: CDR1 MDHEN, CDR2 SYDVKM. CDR3 nucleotides: TGTGCCAGCAGTTTCACGGCGGGAGGGGTCTTCTACGAGCAGTACTTC. It is translated as CASSFTAGGVFYEQYF. The full variable domain, in which reference TRBV28 and TRBJ2-7 provide the parts outside the CDR3, is DVKVTQSSRYLVKRTGEKVFLECVQDMDHENMFWYRQDPGLGLRLIYFSYDVKMKEKGDIPEGYSVSREKKERFSLILESASTNQTSMYLCASSFTAGGVFYEQYFGPGTRLTVT.

The chain recombines TRBV25-1 with TRBJ1-5, with TRBD1 matching over 7 bases. Unmatched junction bases numbered 5, after V lost 3 bases and J lost 3 bases. CDR3 length: 15 amino acids. Per germline, CDR1 MGHDK and CDR2 SYGVNS. The CDR3 nucleotides read TGTGCCAGCAGTGACCGGGACAGCACCAATCAGCCCCAGCATTTT. The encoded protein is CASSDRDSTNQPQHF. The whole variable domain, remainder taken from reference TRBV25-1 and TRBJ1-5, is EADIYQTPRYLVIGTGKKITLECSQTMGHDKMYWYQQDPGMELHLIHYSYGVNSTEKGDLSSESTVSRIRTEHFPLTLESARPSHTSQYLCASSDRDSTNQPQHFGDGTRLSIL.

CDR3 sequence: CASSSIATEAFF. The CDR3 bases are TGTGCCAGCAGCTCCATAGCCACTGAAGCTTTCTTT. The chain employs TRBV11-2 and TRBJ1-1; D is uncertain. Deletions cut 4 bases from V and 4 bases from J, with 7 bases between. This CDR3 is built from 12 residues. The germline gives CDR1 SGHAT, CDR2 FQNNGV.

The chain recombines TRBV5-4 with TRBJ2-2, with D perhaps TRBD1 (6 bases). The V end was cut by 5 bases, the J end by 1 base, with 6 bases between. The CDR3 covers 13 residues. The V gene's germline CDR1 is SGHNT and CDR2 YYREEE (reference sequence). This chain's CDR3 is CASRTGNTGELFF. The CDR3 nucleotides are TGTGCCAGCAGGACAGGGAACACCGGGGAGCTGTTTTTT.

The rearrangement uses TRBV14 and TRBJ2-1; D is ambiguous. Trimming pared 5 bases from V and 6 bases from J, leaving 11 bases between. Germline CDR1 reads SGHDN; CDR2 reads FVKESK. The length of the CDR3 is 13 residues. Here the CDR3 DNA reads TGTGCCAGCAGCTTCTTCGGCAGCAATGAGCAGTTCTTC. It yields the protein CASSFFGSNEQFF.

This clone showed up just once. V and J are TRBV6-1 and TRBJ2-7, with TRBD2 identical over 8 bases. From germline, CDR1 is MNHNS and CDR2 SASEGT. J lost 6 bases, V lost 2 bases, and 3 bases had no gene match. This CDR3 has 13 residues. The CDR3 DNA reads as TGTGCCAGCAGTGAATGGAGCGGGGGCGAGCAGTACTTC. Amino acid sequence: CASSEWSGGEQYF.

The chain employs TRBV28 and TRBJ2-7; 10 bases map to TRBD1. This CDR3 region has 14 residues. CDR1 and CDR2 from the germline V gene are MDHEN and SYDVKM. V was clipped by 5 bases and J by 5 bases; unmatched bases: 6. DNA of the CDR3: TGTGCCAGCAGTCCCGGGACAGGGGCCAACGAGCAGTACTTC. It codes for CASSPGTGANEQYF.

The chain recombines TRBV11-2 with TRBJ1-4; D gene unclear. V lost 6 bases to trimming and J lost 7 bases, with 3 bases between them. This CDR3 region has 10 residues. The germline V gene encodes CDR1 SGHAT and CDR2 FQNNGV. CDR3: CASRGEKLFF. DNA for the CDR3: TGTGCCAGCAGGGGTGAAAAACTGTTTTTT.

V usage is TRBV10-3 and J usage is TRBJ1-6, with D unresolved. The CDR3 contains 14 residues. Germline V gene data show CDR1 as ENHRY and CDR2 as SYGVKD. Trimming pared 7 bases from V and 3 bases from J, leaving 10 bases between. Here the CDR3 DNA reads TGTGCCATCACATCCGGTTTCTATAATTCACCCCTCCACTTT. It is translated as CAITSGFYNSPLHF.

The rearrangement links TRBV6-1 to TRBJ2-6; TRBD1 agrees at 7 bases. The trim removed 2 bases at V and 2 bases at J, leaving 3 bases unmatched. CDR3 length: 16 residues. Germline lookup yields CDR1 MNHNS and CDR2 SASEGT. The CDR3 spells CASSEWTGAGANVLTF. CDR3 coding DNA: TGTGCCAGCAGTGAATGGACAGGAGCTGGGGCCAACGTCCTGACTTTC.

V usage is TRBV11-2 and J usage is TRBJ1-2; D call uncertain. CDR3 size: 14 residues. Germline assignment: CDR1 SGHAT and CDR2 FQNNGV. The V gene lost 1 base and the J gene lost 4 bases, with 10 bases spanning the gap. CDR3 amino acids: CASSLGRLGYGYTF. The DNA for the CDR3 is TGTGCCAGCAGCTTAGGGAGGTTAGGCTATGGCTACACCTTC.

V usage is TRBV6-6 and J usage is TRBJ2-7; D possibly corresponds to TRBD2 (5 bases). In germline, CDR1 is MNHNY, CDR2 SVGAGI (reference sequence). The length of the CDR3 is 14 residues. V lost 10 bases and J lost 4, with 20 bases in between. The CDR3 DNA follows: TGTGCCACCTCTATAGTAGCTTGGGAGTACGAGCAGTACTTC. It is translated as CATSIVAWEYEQYF.

The genes are TRBV5-8 and TRBJ2-2; perhaps TRBD2 as D (5 bases). V was clipped by 4 bases and J by 2 bases, with 15 bases between them. Germline CDR1 is SGHTS and CDR2 is YDEGEE. The CDR3 contains 16 residues. The DNA for the CDR3 is TGTGCCAGCAGCCCACTCGACGGGGTTAACACCGGGGAGCTGTTTTTT. Protein product: CASSPLDGVNTGELFF.

This clone has a handful of counts. V usage is TRBV7-3 and J usage is TRBJ1-1; D gene unclear. Trimming left V 5 bases short and J 2 bases short, with 9 bases between. This CDR3 is built from 13 residues. Germline assignment: CDR1 SGHTA and CDR2 FQGTGA. CDR3 bases: TGTGCCAGCAGCCTCCGACATAACACTGAAGCTTTCTTT. It yields the protein CASSLRHNTEAFF.

The V and J genes are TRBV19 and TRBJ2-1, with a tentative D call TRBD2 (6 bases). The length of the CDR3 is 14 residues. The germline CDR1 and CDR2 sequences are LNHDA and SQIVND (reference sequence). V was cut by 3 bases and J by 8 bases, with 14 bases left in between. CDR3 loop: CASSISGGFDEQFF. CDR3 nucleotide sequence: TGTGCCAGTAGTATTTCCGGGGGTTTCGATGAGCAGTTCTTC.

The genes are TRBV7-9 and TRBJ1-2, with 7 bases matching TRBD1. The CDR3 has 15 residues. In germline, CDR1 is SEHNR, CDR2 FQNEAQ (reference sequence). The J segment lost 8 bases and the V segment lost 4 bases, leaving 13 bases of the junction unmatched. Here the CDR3 DNA reads TGTGCCAGCAGCTCTCACCTCAGGGACAGAGCAGGCTACACCTTC. This sequence encodes CASSSHLRDRAGYTF.